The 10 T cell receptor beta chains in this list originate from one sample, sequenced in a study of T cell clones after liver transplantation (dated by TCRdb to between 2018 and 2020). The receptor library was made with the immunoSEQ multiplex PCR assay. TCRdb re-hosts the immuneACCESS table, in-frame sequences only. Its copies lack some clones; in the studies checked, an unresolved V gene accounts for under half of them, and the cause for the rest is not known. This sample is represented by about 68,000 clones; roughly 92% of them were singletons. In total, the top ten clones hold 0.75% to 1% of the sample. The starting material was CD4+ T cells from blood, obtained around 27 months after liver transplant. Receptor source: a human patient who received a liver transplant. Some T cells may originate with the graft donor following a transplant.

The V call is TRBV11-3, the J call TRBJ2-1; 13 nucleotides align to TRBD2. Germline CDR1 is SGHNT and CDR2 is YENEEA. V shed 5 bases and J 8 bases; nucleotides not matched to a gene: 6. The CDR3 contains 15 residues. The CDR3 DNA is TGTGCCAGCAGCGCCCGGACTAGCGGGAGCGATGAGCAGTTCTTC. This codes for CASSARTSGSDEQFF. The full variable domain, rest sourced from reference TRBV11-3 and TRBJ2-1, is EAGVVQSPRYKIIEKKQPVAFWCNPISGHNTLYWYLQNLGQGPELLIRYENEEAVDDSQLPKDRFSAERLKGVDSTLKIQPAELGDSAVYLCASSARTSGSDEQFFGPGTRLTVL.

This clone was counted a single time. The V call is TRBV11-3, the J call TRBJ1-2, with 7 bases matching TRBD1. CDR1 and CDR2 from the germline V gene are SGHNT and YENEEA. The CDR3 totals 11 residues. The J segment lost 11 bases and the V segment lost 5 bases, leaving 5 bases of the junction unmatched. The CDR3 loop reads CASSRQGSYTF. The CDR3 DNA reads TGTGCCAGCAGCCGACAGGGCTCTTACACCTTC.

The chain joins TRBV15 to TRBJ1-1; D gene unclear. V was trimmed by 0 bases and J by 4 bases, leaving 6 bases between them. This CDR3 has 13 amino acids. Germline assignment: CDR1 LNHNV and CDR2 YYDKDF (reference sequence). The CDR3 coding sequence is TGTGCCACCAGCAGAGATCCGGGCACTGAAGCTTTCTTT. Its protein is CATSRDPGTEAFF.

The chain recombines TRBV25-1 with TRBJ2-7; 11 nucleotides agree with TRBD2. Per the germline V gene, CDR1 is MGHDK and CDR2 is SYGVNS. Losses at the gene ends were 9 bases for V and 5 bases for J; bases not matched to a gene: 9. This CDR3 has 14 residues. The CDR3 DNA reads TGTGCCAGTACCTGGACTAGCGGGTCCCACGAGCAGTACTTC. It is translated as CASTWTSGSHEQYF.

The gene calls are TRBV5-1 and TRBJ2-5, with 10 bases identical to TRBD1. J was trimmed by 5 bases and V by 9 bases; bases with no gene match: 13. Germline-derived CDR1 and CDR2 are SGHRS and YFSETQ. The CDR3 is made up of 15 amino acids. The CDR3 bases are TGCGCCACCTCCGAGACAGGGGGCTTACGGGAGACCCAGTACTTC. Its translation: CATSETGGLRETQYF.

The CDR3 DNA is TGTGCCAGCAGTTTAGTCATCGGGGCTCCCGGTCAGCCCCAGCATTTT. Residues: CASSLVIGAPGQPQHF. The chain links TRBV28 to TRBJ1-5; possibly TRBD1 for D (5 bases). This CDR3 has 16 amino acids. Germline lookup yields CDR1 MDHEN and CDR2 SYDVKM. Trimming removed 2 bases from V and 6 bases from J, with 17 bases in between.

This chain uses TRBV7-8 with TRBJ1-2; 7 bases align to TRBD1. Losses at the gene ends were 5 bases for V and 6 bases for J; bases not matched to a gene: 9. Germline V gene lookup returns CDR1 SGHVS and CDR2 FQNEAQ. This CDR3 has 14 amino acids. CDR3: CASSLDRVQNGYTF. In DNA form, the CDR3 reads TGTGCCAGCAGCCTCGACAGGGTCCAAAATGGCTACACCTTC.

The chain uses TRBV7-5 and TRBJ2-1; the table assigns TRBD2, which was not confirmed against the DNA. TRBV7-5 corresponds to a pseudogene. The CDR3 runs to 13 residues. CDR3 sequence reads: CASSLGVPNEQFF. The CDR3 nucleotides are TGTGCCAGCAGCTTAGGTGTTCCGAATGAGCAGTTCTTC.

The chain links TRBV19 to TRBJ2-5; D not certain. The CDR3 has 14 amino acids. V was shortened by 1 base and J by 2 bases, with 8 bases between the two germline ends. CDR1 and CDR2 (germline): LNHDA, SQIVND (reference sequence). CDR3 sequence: CASSIGSFQETQYF. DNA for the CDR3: TGTGCCAGTAGTATAGGCAGTTTTCAAGAGACCCAGTACTTC.

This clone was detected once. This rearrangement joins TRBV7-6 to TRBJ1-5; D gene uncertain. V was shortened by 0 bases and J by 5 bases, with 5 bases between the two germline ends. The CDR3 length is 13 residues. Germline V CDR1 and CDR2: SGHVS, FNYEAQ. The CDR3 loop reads CASSLARDQPQHF. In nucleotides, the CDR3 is TGTGCCAGCAGCTTAGCCCGGGATCAGCCCCAGCATTTT.